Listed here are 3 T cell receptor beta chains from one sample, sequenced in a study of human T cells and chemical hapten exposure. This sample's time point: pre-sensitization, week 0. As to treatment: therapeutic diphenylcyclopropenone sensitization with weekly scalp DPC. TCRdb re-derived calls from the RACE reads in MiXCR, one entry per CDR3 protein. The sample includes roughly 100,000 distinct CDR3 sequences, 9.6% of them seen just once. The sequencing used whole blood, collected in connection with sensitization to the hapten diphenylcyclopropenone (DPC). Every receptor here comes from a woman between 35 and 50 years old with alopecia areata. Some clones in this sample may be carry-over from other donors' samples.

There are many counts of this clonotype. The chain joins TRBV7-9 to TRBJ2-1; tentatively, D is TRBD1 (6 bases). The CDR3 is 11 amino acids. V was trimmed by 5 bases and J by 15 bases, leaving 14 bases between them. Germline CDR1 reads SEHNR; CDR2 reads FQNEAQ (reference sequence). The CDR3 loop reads CASSLRDKGFF. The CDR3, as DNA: TGTGCCAGCAGCCTCCGGGACAAGGGGTTCTTC.

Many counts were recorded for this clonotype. CDR3 nucleotide sequence: TGTGCCTGGAGTGTAAGGTTTAATCAGCCCCAGCATTTT. Translation: CAWSVRFNQPQHF. The rearrangement links TRBV30 to TRBJ1-5; D is undetermined. Trimming removed 0 bases from V and 4 bases from J, with 7 bases in between. The germline CDR1 and CDR2 sequences are GTSNPN and SVGIG (reference sequence). This CDR3 spans 13 amino acids.

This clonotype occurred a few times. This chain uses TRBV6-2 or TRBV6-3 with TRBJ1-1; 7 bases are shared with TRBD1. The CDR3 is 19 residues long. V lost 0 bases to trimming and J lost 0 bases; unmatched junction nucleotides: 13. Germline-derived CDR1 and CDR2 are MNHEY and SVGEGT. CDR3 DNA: TGTGCCAGCAGTTACTCTACCGGGACAGTACACATCATGAACACTGAAGCTTTCTTT. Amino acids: CASSYSTGTVHIMNTEAFF.